These T cell receptor beta chains were read from a single sample in a study of shared clonotypes between healthy human individuals. Here immunoSEQ multiplex PCR was the method, and the copy in TCRdb shows in-frame clones only, minus some. The data show 2.3 million or so clones, with approximately 93% seen just once and approximately 0.4% held by the top ten. Input material: naive CD4+ T cells from PBMCs. The source is a man aged 18 to 29 in good health. Some clones in this sample may be carry-over from other donors' samples. Both conserved end residues are part of each CDR3. The D gene is left open where the match is weak.

TRBV10-1,TRBJ2-5,TRBD1,CASSDSSRDRVGLEAQYF
TRBV11-1,TRBJ2-3,NA,CASSLAGPTDTQYF
TRBV28,TRBJ2-1,TRBD1,CASSSPDRGNEQFF
TRBV29-1,TRBJ2-3,NA,CSGRTGTSTDTQYF
TRBV5-1,TRBJ1-4,TRBD1,CASSLAGTVNEKLFF
TRBV4-2,TRBJ1-5,NA,CASSQVLPAGQEWGSNQPQHF
TRBV4-2,TRBJ2-2,NA,CASSQDPGAWRDTGELFF
TRBV7-9,TRBJ1-5,TRBD1,CASSSTGGAGQPQHF
TRBV7-9,TRBJ2-5,NA,CASSLVEETQYF
TRBV2,TRBJ2-2,NA,CASSEGRPDTGELFF
TRBV11-3,TRBJ2-2,NA,CASSLIGPASTGELFF
TRBV18,TRBJ2-7,NA,CASFPGGDEQYF